This T cell receptor beta chain is drawn from a study of shared clonotypes between healthy human individuals. Germline V gene sequence: CDR1 MGHRA, CDR2 YSYEKL. The ends lost 3 bases at V and 1 base at J; junction bases unmatched: 4. This CDR3 is 16 amino acids long. Profiled with immunoSEQ multiplex PCR; TCRdb holds only in-frame clones, not every one. Counted here are a few million clones, approximately 94% occurring once; the ten biggest clones make up roughly 0.13%. This clone was detected a few times. The source is a young man in good health. The sequenced sample consisted of naive CD4+ T cells sorted from blood. The sample's subset: CD45RA+ positively selected. The rearrangement uses TRBV4-1 and TRBJ2-2; 8 nucleotides agree with TRBD1. The CDR3 bases are TGCGCCAGCAGCCAGTATACAGGGGGGAACACCGGGGAGCTGTTTTTT. Translating gives CASSQYTGGNTGELFF.